The clone carrying this T cell receptor (beta chain) appeared a few times. What it binds is not known. Time point: pre-sensitization, week 0. As to treatment: therapeutic diphenylcyclopropenone sensitization with weekly scalp DPC. TCRdb used MiXCR to reprocess the RACE reads, holding one entry per CDR3 protein. The top ten hold roughly 5.7% of the sample, which has tens of thousands of distinct CDR3 sequences, about an eighth seen once. The CDR3 contains 17 residues. Trimming at V came to 9 bases and at J to 2 bases, leaving 14 bases not matched to a gene. Germline V gene sequence: CDR1 LNHDA, CDR2 SQIVND (reference sequence). This sample is part of a study of human T cells and chemical hapten exposure. Study in general: Patches with 0.01% DPC went on the upper back, and the tests were read at 6 days. Study-level points and caveats: Clustering by CDR3 similarity yielded significantly more large clusters from expanded TCRs than controls.

The material sequenced was whole blood, taken in connection with sensitization to the hapten diphenylcyclopropenone (DPC). The chain joins TRBV19 to TRBJ2-3, with TRBD2 matching 10 bases. The source of this sequence is a woman in her 30s with alopecia areata. Some clones in this sample may be carry-over from other donors' samples. The CDR3 region has the DNA TGTGCCAGCATGAATCTCAGGACTAGCGGCGTCACAGATACGCAGTATTTT. This sequence encodes CASMNLRTSGVTDTQYF. Variable domain in full (rest from reference TRBV19 and TRBJ2-3): DGGITQSPKYLFRKEGQNVTLSCEQNLNHDAMYWYRQDPGQGLRLIYYSQIVNDFQKGDIAEGYSVSREKKESFPLTVTSAQKNPTAFYLCASMNLRTSGVTDTQYFGPGTRLTVL.